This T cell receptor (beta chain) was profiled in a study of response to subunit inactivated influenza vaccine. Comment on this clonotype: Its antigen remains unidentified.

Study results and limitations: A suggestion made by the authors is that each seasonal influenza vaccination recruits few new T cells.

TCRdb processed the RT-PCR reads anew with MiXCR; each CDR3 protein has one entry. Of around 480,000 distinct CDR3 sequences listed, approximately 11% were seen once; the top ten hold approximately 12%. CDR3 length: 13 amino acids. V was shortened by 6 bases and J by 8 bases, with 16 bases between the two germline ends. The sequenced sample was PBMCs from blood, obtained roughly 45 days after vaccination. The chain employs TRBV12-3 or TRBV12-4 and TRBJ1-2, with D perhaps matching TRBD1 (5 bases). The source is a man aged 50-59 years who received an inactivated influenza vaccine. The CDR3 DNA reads TGTGCCAGCAGCCCGGGACCGGGGAGCGGCTACACCTTC. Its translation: CASSPGPGSGYTF.